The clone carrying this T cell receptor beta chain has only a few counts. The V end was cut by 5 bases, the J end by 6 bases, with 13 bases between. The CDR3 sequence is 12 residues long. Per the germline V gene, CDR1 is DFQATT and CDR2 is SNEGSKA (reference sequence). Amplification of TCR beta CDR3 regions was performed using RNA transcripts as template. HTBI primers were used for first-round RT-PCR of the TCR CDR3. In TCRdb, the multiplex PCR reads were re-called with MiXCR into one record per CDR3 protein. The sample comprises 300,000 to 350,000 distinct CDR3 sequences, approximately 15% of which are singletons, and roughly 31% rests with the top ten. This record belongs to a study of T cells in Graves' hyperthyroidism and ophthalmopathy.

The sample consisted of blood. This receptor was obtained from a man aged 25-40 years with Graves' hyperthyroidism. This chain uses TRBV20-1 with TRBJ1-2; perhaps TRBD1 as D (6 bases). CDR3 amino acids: CSAPTGGNGYTF. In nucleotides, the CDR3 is TGCAGTGCTCCGACAGGAGGAAATGGCTACACCTTC.